The 13 T cell receptor beta chains below all came from one sample that was sequenced in a study of regulatory T cells in long-lasting Graves disease. The time point here: persistent/refractory GD, antithyroid drugs over 5 years with positive TRAb. After RNA was extracted from PBMCs, the TCR library was made from it. The authors built TCR beta libraries using iRepertoire HTBI primers and Arm-PCR of CDR3 regions. MiXCR, applied by TCRdb to the multiplex PCR reads, yields one record per CDR3 protein. Among about 310,000 distinct CDR3 sequences, 22% were seen once, and the ten largest hold around 50%. Sequenced here: peripheral blood mononuclear cells (PBMCs), sampled when the disease was refractory, from a patient treated with antithyroid drugs. The receptor source for this set is a female donor with Graves disease.

The rearrangement joins TRBV10-3 to TRBJ2-5; tentative D call: TRBD2 (6 bases). Per germline, CDR1 ENHRY and CDR2 SYGVKD. Trimming left V 6 bases short and J 5 bases short, with 13 bases between. The CDR3 covers 13 residues. This CDR3 is CAIRTGLYETQYF. CDR3 in DNA: TGTGCCATCAGGACCGGACTATACGAGACCCAGTACTTC.

The sample holds many counts of this clonotype. V usage is TRBV10-3 and J usage is TRBJ2-7, with 7 bases identical to TRBD1. This CDR3 spans 14 amino acids. The V and J ends lost 6 bases and 4 bases, in that order; junction bases with no gene match: 9. Germline loops: CDR1 ENHRY, CDR2 SYGVKD. CDR3 DNA sequence: TGTGCCATCAGCGAAACAGGGGATGGGTACGAGCAGTACTTC. Amino acid sequence: CAISETGDGYEQYF.

This clonotype has at least ten counts. V usage is TRBV11-3 and J usage is TRBJ1-1, with no clear D. V was trimmed by 3 bases and J by 4 bases, leaving 9 bases between them. CDR1 and CDR2 (germline): SGHNT, YENEEA. The CDR3 spans 13 residues. CDR3 amino acids: CASSFSIATEAFF. The CDR3 DNA follows: TGTGCCAGCAGCTTTAGCATAGCCACTGAAGCTTTCTTT.

V and J are TRBV7-9 and TRBJ2-7; D is perhaps TRBD1 (5 bases). The CDR3 is 14 amino acids. The V gene lost 5 bases and the J gene lost 6 bases, with 17 bases spanning the gap. In germline, CDR1 is SEHNR, CDR2 FQNEAQ (reference sequence). CDR3 DNA: TGTGCCAGCAGCACCCAGGGTCTTAGTAGCGAGCAGTACTTC. Protein sequence: CASSTQGLSSEQYF.

The gene calls are TRBV7-2 and TRBJ1-2; a possible D gene is TRBD1 (6 bases). This CDR3 has 14 amino acids. Germline V gives CDR1 SGHTA, CDR2 FQGNSA. Trimming took 7 bases from V and 8 from J, leaving 20 bases between them. CDR3: CASTLGGGLLGYTF. The CDR3 nucleotides read TGTGCCAGCACCTTGGGGGGGGGCCTGTTAGGCTACACCTTC.

The V and J genes are TRBV28 and TRBJ2-1; D is unresolved. CDR1 is MDHEN and CDR2 is SYDVKM in the germline V gene. This CDR3 spans 16 amino acids. Trimming shortened V by 8 bases and J by 5 bases, and 22 bases separated the two germline ends. CDR3 sequence reads: CASAQTRALVNNEQFF. CDR3 in DNA: TGTGCCAGCGCACAAACAAGAGCCCTCGTGAACAATGAGCAGTTCTTC.

The chain combines TRBV10-3 with TRBJ2-6; tentative D call: TRBD1 (6 bases). Germline V gene data show CDR1 as ENHRY and CDR2 as SYGVKD. There are 15 residues in the CDR3. V gave up 3 bases and J gave up 4 bases, with 10 bases separating them. The CDR3 is CAISDRGSGANVLTF. The CDR3 nucleotides read TGTGCCATCAGTGACAGGGGCTCGGGGGCCAACGTCCTGACTTTC.

This clonotype came up many times. The rearrangement links TRBV28 to TRBJ1-1; D not certain. Germline V gene sequence: CDR1 MDHEN, CDR2 SYDVKM. The CDR3 runs 14 residues. The germline V and J ends were trimmed by 3 bases and 3 bases, with 11 bases remaining between them. The CDR3: CASSFSDYHTEAFF. As DNA, the CDR3 is TGTGCCAGCAGTTTCTCAGACTACCACACTGAAGCTTTCTTT.

The rearrangement links TRBV5-1 to TRBJ1-1; TRBD1 matches 11 bases. J gave up 5 bases and V 5 bases, and 5 bases lay outside the gene matches. The germline V gene encodes CDR1 SGHRS and CDR2 YFSETQ. CDR3 length: 14 amino acids. This CDR3 is CASSIGTGGTEAFF. The CDR3 bases are TGCGCCAGCAGTATCGGGACAGGGGGAACTGAAGCTTTCTTT.

This clonotype has more than one count but fewer than ten. The chain is built from TRBV2 and TRBJ1-6; 10 bases align to TRBD1. This CDR3 has 15 residues. From germline, CDR1 is SNHLY and CDR2 FYNNEI. Trimming cost V 1 base and J 7 bases; bases outside gene matches: 1. The CDR3: CASSEVGQGNSPLHF. The CDR3 DNA sequence: TGTGCCAGCAGTGAAGTGGGACAGGGGAATTCACCCCTCCACTTT.

This clonotype was seen repeatedly, ten times or more. This chain joins TRBV30 and TRBJ1-1; tentatively, D is TRBD1 (5 bases). V lost 3 bases and J lost 5, with 10 bases in between. There are 12 residues in the CDR3. Germline assignment: CDR1 GTSNPN and CDR2 SVGIG (reference sequence). The CDR3 loop is CAWRGAVTEAFF. The CDR3 nucleotides read TGTGCCTGGAGAGGGGCAGTTACTGAAGCTTTCTTT.

With respect to this clonotype: A read error is the likely source, as a far larger clone sits one nucleotide away. The chain has TRBV6-2 or TRBV6-3 and TRBJ2-7; no clear D. The CDR3 runs 15 residues. Germline V gives CDR1 MNHEY, CDR2 SVGEGT. V lost 8 bases to trimming and J lost 0 bases, with 17 bases between them. CDR3 bases: TGTGCCAGCGCGCTTTTTCAACCAGCCTCCTACGAGCAGTACTTC. Its protein is CASALFQPASYEQYF.

The V gene is TRBV7-9, the J gene TRBJ1-2, with 8 bases that match TRBD1. V trimming: 2 bases; J trimming: 5 bases; junction bases outside the gene matches: 7. The CDR3 sequence is 15 residues long. Germline V gene data show CDR1 as SEHNR and CDR2 as FQNEAQ (reference sequence). DNA of the CDR3: TGTGCCAGCAGCTTACCTCGACAGGGGCCGTATGGCTACACCTTC. It is translated as CASSLPRQGPYGYTF.